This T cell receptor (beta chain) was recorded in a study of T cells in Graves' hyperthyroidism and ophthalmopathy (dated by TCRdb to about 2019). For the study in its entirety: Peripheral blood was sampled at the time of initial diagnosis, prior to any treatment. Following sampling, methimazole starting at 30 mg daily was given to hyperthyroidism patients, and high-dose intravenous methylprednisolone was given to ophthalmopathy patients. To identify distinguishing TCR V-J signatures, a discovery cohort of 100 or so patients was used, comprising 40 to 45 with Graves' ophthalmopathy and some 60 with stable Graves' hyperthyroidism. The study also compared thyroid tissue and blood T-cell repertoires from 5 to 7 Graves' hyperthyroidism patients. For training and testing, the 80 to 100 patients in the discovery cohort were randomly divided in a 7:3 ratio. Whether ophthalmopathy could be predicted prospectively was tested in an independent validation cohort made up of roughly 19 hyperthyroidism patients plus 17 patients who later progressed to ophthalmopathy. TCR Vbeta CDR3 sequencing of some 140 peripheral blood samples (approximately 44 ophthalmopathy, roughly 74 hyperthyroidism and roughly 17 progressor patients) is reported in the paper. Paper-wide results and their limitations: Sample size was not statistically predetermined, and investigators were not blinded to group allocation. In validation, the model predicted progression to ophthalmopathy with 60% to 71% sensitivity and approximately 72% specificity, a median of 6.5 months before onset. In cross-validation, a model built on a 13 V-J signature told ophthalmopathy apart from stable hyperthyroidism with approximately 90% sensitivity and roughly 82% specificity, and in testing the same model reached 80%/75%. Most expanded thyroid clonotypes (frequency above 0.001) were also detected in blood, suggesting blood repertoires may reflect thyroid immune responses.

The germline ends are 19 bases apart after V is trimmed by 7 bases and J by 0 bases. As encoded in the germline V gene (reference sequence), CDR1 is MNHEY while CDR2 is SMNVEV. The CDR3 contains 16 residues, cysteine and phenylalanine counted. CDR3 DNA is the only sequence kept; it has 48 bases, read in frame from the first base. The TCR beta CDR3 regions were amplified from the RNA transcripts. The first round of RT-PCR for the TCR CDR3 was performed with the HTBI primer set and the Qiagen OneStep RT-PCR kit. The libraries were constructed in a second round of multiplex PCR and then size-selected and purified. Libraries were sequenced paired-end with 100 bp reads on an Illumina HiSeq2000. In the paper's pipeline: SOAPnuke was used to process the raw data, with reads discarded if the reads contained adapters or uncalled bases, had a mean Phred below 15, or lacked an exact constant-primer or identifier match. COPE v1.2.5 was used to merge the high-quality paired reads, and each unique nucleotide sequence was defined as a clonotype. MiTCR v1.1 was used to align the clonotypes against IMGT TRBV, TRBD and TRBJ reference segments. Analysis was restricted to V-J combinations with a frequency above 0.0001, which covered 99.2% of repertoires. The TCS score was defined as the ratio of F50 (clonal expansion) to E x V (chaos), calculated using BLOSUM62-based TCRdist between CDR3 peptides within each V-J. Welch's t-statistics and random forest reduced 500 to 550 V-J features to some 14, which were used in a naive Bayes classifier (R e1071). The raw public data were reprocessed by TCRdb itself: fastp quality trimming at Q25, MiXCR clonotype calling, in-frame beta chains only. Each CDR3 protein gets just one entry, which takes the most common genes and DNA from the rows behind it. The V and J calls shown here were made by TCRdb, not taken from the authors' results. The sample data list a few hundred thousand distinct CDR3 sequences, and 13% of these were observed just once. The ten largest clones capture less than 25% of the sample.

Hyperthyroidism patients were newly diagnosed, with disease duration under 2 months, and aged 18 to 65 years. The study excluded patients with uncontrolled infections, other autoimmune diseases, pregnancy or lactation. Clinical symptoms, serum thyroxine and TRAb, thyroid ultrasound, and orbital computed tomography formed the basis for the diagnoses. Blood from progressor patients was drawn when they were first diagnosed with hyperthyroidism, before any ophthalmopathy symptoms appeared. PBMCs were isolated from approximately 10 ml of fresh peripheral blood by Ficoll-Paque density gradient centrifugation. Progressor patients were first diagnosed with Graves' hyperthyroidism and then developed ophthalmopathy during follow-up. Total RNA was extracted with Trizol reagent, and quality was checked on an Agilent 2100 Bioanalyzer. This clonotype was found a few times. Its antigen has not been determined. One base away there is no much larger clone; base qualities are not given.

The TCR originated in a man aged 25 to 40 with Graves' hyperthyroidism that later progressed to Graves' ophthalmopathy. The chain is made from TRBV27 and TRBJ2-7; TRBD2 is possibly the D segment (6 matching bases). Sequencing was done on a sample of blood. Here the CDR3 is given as CASKAPQAGNSYEQYF. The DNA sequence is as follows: TGTGCCAGCAAGGCTCCCCAGGCGGGGAACTCCTACGAGCAGTACTTC.